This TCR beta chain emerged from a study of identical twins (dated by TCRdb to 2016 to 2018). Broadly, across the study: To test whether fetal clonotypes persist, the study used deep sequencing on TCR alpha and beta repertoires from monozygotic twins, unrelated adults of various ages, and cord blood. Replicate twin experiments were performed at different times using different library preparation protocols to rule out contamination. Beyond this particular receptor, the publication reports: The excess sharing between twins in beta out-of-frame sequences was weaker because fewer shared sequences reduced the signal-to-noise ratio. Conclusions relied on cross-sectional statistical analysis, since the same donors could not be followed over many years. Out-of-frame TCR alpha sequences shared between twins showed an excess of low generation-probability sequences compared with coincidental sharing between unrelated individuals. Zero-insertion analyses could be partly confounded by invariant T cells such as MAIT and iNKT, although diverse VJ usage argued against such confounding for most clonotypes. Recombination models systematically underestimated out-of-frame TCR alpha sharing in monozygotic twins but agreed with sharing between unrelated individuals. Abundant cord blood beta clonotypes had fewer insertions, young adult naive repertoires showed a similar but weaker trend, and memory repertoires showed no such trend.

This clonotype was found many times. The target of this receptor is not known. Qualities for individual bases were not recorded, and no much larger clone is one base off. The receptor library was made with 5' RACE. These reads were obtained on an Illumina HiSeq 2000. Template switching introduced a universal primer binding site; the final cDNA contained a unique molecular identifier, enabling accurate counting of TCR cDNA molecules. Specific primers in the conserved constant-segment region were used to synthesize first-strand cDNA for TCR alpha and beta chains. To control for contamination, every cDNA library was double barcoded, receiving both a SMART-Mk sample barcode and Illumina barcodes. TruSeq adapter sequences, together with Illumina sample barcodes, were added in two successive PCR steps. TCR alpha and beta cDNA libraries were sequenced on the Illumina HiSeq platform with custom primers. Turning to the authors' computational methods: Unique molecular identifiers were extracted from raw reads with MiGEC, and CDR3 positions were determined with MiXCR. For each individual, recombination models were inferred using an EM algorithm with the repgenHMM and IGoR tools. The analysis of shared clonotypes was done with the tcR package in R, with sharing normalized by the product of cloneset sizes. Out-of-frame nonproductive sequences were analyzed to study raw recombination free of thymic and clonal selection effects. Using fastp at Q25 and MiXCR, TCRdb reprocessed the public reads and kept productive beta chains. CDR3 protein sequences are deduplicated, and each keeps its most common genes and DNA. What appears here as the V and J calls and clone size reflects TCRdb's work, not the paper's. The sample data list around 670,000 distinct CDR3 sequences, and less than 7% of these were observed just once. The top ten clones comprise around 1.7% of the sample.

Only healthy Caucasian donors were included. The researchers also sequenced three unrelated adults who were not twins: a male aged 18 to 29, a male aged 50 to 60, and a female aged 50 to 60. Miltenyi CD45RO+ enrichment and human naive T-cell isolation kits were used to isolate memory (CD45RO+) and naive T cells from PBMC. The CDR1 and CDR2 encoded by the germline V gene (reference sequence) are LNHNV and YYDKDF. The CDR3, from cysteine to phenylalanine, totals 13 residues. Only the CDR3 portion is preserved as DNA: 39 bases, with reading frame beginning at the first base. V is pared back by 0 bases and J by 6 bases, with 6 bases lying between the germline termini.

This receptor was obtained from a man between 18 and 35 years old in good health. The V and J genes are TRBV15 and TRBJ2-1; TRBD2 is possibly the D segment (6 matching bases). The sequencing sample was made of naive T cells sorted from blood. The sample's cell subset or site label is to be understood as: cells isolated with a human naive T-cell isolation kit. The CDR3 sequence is CATSRDSGNEQFF. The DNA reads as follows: TGTGCCACCAGCAGAGATAGCGGCAATGAGCAGTTCTTC.